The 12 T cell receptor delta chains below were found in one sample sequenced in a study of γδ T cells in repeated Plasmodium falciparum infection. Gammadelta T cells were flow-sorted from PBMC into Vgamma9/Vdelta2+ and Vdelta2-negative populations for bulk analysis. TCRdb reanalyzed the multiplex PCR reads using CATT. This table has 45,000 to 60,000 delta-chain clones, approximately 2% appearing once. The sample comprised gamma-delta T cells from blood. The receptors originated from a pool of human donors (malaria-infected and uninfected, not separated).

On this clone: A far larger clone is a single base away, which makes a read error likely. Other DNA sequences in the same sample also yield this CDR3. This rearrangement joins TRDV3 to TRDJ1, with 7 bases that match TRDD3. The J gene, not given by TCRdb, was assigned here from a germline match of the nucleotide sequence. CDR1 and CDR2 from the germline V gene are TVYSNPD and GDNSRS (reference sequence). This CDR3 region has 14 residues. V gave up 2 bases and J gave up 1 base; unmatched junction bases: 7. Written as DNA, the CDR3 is TGTGCCTTTGGTGGGGGAACCGGCACCGATAAACTCATCTTT. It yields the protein CAFGGGTGTDKLIF.

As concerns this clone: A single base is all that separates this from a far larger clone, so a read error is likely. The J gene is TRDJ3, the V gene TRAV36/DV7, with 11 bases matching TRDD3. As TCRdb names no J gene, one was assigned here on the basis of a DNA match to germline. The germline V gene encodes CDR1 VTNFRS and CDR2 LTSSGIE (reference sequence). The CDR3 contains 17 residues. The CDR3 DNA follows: TGCGCTGTGGTGGGGGATACGTCTAACCGGGACACCCGACAGATGTTTTTC. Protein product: CAVVGDTSNRDTRQMFF.

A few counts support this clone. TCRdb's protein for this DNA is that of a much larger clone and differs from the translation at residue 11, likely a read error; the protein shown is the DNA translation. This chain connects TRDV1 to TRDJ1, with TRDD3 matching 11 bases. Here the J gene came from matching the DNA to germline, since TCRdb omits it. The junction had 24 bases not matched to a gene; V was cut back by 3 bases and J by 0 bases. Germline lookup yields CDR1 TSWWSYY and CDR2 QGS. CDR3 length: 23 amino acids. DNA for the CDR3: TGTGCTCTTGGGGACCCGACCCCATCCCGTATTGGGGGATACGCGGGGTACACCGATAAACTCATCTTT. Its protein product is CALGDPTPSRIGGYAGYTDKLIF.

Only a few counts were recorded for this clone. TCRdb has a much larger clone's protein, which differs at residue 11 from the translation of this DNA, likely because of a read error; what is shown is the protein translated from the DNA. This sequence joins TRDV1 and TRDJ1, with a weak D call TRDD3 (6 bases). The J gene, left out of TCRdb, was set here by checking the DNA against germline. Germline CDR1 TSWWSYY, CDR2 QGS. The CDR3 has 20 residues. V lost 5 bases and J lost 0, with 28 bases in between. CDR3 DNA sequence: TGTGCTCTTGGGAAACGAACGGTCCTGGGGATGCCTGGGTACACCGATAAACTCATCTTT. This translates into CALGKRTVLGMPGYTDKLIF.

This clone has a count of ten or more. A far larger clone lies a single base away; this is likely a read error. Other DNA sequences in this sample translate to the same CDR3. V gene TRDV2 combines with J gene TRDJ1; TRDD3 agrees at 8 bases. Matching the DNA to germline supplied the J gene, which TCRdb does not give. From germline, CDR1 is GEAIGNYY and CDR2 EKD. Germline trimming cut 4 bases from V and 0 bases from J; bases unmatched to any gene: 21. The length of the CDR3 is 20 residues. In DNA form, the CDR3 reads TGTGCCTGTGATGGAGTGCCCCCTTCTGGGGGACCCGACTACACCGATAAACTCATCTTT. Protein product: CACDGVPPSGGPDYTDKLIF.

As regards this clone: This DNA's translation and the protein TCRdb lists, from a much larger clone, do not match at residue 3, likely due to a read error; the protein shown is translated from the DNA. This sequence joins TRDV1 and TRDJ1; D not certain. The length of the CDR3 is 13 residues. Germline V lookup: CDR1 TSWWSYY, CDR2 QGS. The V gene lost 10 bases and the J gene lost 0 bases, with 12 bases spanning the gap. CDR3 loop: CAHTLSDTDKLIF. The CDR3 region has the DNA TGTGCTCATACTCTTTCCGACACCGATAAACTCATCTTT.

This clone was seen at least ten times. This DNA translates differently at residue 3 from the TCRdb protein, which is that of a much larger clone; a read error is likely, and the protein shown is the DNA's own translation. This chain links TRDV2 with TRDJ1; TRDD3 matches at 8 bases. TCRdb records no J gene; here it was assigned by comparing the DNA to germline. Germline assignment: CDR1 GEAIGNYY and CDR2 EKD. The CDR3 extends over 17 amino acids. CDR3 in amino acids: CARDTLLGGENTDKLIF. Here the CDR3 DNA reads TGTGCCCGTGACACCTTACTGGGGGGGGAGAACACCGATAAACTCATCTTT.

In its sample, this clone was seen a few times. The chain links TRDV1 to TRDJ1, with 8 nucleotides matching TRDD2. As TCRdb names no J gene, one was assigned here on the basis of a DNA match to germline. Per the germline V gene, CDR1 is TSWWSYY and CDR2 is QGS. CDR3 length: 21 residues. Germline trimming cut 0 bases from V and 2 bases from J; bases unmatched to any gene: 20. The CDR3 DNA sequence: TGTGCTCTTGGGGAACTAGGGCTTCCTACTTTTCTGGGGATGCGGACCGATAAACTCATCTTT. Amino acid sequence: CALGELGLPTFLGMRTDKLIF.

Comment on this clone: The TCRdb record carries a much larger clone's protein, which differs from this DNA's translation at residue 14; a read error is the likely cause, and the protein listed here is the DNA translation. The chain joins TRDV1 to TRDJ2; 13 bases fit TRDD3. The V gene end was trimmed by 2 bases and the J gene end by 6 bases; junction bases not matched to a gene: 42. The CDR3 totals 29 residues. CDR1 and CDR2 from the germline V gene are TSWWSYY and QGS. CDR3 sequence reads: CALGEVDLPYYLYAFTGGYAVSGAAQLFF. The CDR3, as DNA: TGTGCTCTTGGGGAAGTGGACCTTCCGTACTACCTCTATGCCTTTACTGGGGGATACGCGGTAAGTGGGGCAGCACAACTCTTCTTT.

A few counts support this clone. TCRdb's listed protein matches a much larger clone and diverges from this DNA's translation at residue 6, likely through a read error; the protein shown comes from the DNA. The CDR3 nucleotides read TGTGCCTCCGGGGGCTCCTTCCTACAATGGGGGCCTCTACAGGGGACCGATAAACTCATCTTT. Protein: CASGGSFLQWGPLQGTDKLIF. The V call is TRDV3, the J call TRDJ1; 9 bases match TRDD2. The J gene is not listed in TCRdb, so it was assigned here from a DNA match to germline. The CDR3 is 21 amino acids. CDR1 TVYSNPD and CDR2 GDNSRS come from the germline V gene (reference sequence). The ends lost 4 bases at V and 2 bases at J; junction bases unmatched: 29.

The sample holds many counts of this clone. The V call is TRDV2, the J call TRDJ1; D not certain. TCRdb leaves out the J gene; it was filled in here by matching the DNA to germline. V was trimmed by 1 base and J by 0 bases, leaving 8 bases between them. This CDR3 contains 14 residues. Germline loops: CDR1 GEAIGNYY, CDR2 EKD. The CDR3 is CACDTIGHTDKLIF. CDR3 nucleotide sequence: TGTGCCTGTGACACTATAGGTCACACCGATAAACTCATCTTT.

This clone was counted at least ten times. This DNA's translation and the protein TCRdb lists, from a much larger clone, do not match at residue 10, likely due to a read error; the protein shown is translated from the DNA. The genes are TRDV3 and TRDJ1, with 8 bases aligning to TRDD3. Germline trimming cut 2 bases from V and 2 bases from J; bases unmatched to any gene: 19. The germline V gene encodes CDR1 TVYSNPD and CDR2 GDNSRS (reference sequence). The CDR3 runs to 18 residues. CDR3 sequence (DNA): TGTGCCTTTGGAGGGCTTTACTGGGGGGTACGAAAAACCGATAAACTCATCTTT. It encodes CAFGGLYWGVRKTDKLIF.